This T cell receptor (beta chain) was retrieved from a study of patients and donors after allogeneic stem cell transplantation. CDR1 is MRHNA and CDR2 is SNTAGT in the germline V gene. The CDR3 loop spans 14 amino acids. J lost 2 bases, V lost 6 bases, and 4 bases had no gene match. TCRdb re-called the RT-PCR reads with MiXCR, one entry per CDR3 protein. This sample has approximately 60,000 distinct CDR3 sequences, with about 14% found just once. A few counts support this clonotype. Sequences were obtained from blood, either unsorted or a sorted T cell fraction (not recorded which). The V gene is TRBV6-4, the J gene TRBJ2-1; TRBD2 matches 7 bases. The clonotype originates from a human donor who was either an allogeneic HSCT recipient or a stem cell or donor lymphocyte infusion donor (not recorded which). It is not recorded whose cells these are; they may come from a transplant donor. The CDR3 DNA is TGTGCCAGCAGCCGGGCGGGAGCCTACAATGAGCAGTTCTTC. Translated, it gives CASSRAGAYNEQFF.